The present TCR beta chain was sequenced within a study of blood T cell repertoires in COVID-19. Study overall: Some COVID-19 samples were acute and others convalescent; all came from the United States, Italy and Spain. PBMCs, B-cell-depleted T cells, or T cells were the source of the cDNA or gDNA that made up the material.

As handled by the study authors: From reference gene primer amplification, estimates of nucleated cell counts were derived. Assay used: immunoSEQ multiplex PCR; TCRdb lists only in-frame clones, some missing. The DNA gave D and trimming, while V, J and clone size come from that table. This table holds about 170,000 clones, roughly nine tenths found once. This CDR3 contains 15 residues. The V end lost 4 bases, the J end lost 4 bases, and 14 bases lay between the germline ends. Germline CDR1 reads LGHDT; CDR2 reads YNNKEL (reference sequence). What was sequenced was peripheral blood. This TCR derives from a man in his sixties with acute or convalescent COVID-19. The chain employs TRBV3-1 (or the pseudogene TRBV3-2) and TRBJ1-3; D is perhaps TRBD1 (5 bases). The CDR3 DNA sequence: TGTGCCAGCAGCCCCCAGCCGGCAGGGGGAAACACCATATATTTT. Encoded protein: CASSPQPAGGNTIYF.